This T cell receptor beta chain was obtained from a study of cytomegalovirus exposure and HLA in healthy donors. Regarding this clone: Its antigen is not identified.

CDR1 is SGHAT and CDR2 is FQNNGV in the germline V gene. Trimming cost V 3 bases and J 4 bases, with 7 bases left between them. This CDR3 spans 13 amino acids. The donors formed part of the 120-subject validation cohort, distinct from the roughly 730-subject first cohort. Measured with immunoSEQ multiplex PCR; TCRdb has only the in-frame clones, and not every one. The sample consists of about 150,000 clones, more than 75% of them appearing once. Study-wide results and caveats: Rare sequences made up most TCRs, while some public TCRs were found in many donors. It was found in a later analysis that first-cohort TCR clusters tended to co-occur in the 90 to 150 validation repertoires.

This chain links TRBV11-2 with TRBJ1-5; possibly TRBD1 for D (6 bases). The sequencing sample was made of PBMCs. The source is a man aged 18 to 30 in good health and CMV-seronegative. CDR3 region: CASSFRGNQPQHF. The CDR3 DNA reads TGTGCCAGCAGCTTCAGGGGTAATCAGCCCCAGCATTTT.